Listed below are T cell receptor beta chains from one sample, sequenced in a study of blood T cell repertoires in COVID-19. The method was immunoSEQ multiplex PCR; TCRdb's version includes in-frame clones alone and lacks a portion of them. The sample records fewer than 250,000 clones, around 86% being singletons. Sequencing was done on a sample of PBMCs or T cells enriched from blood (not recorded which). The receptors derive from a woman aged 40 to 50 with acute COVID-19. Both conserved end residues are part of each CDR3. The D gene is left open where the match is weak. Expanded clones get a size class; other rows say once, few or many, or leave the size out.

abundance	v_gene	d_gene	j_gene	CDR3aa	CDR3nt
NA	TRBV19	NA	TRBJ1-5	CASTLGVRTDSNQPQHF	TGTGCCAGTACCCTAGGAGTTAGGACAGATAGCAATCAGCCCCAGCATTTT
NA	TRBV27	NA	TRBJ2-2	CASSSGGPGTGELFF	TGTGCCAGCAGTTCGGGGGGCCCGGGCACCGGGGAGCTGTTTTTT
few	TRBV4-1	TRBD1	TRBJ1-6	CASSQLARGQGVSPLHF	TGCGCCAGCAGCCAACTCGCCCGGGGACAGGGGGTGTCACCCCTCCACTTT
NA	TRBV29-1	NA	TRBJ2-2	CSVEGLSNTGELFF	TGCAGCGTTGAGGGACTGTCGAACACCGGGGAGCTGTTTTTT
NA	TRBV28	NA	TRBJ1-2	CASSFGGRGDYTF	TGTGCCAGCAGTTTTGGGGGCAGGGGAGACTACACCTTC
NA	TRBV7-2	NA	TRBJ2-1	CASTLRSHMFF	TGTGCCAGCACCCTACGGAGTCACATGTTCTTC
NA	TRBV9	TRBD2	TRBJ2-1	CASSARAPRLAGGENYNEQFF	TGTGCCAGCAGCGCTCGAGCCCCGCGACTAGCGGGAGGGGAGAACTACAATGAGCAGTTCTTC
NA	TRBV27	TRBD1	TRBJ2-7	CASSLNRGDARQYF	TGTGCCAGCAGTTTAAACAGGGGGGATGCACGGCAGTACTTC
NA	TRBV11-3	NA	TRBJ2-4	CASSLGGSGSDIQYF	TGTGCCAGCTCCCTGGGGGGATCTGGTTCGGACATTCAGTACTTC
NA	TRBV3-1/TRBV3-2	NA	TRBJ1-4	CASSPLGKKEKLFF	TGTGCCAGCAGCCCATTGGGCAAGAAAGAAAAACTGTTTTTT
NA	TRBV14	TRBD1	TRBJ1-2	CASSQDLRDSRRYTF	TGTGCCAGCAGCCAAGATCTTCGGGACAGTCGCCGCTACACCTTC
few	TRBV19	NA	TRBJ1-2	CASLGTLNYGYTF	TGTGCCAGCCTGGGGACACTGAACTATGGCTACACCTTC
NA	TRBV6-2/TRBV6-3	NA	TRBJ2-7	CASSSSRVKYEQYF	TGTGCCAGCAGTTCCAGCAGGGTGAAATACGAGCAGTACTTC
NA	TRBV7-6	NA	TRBJ1-3	CASSPRHGNTIYF	TGTGCCAGCAGCCCCAGACATGGAAACACCATATATTTT